This TCR beta chain is from a study of T cell responses to AZD1222 COVID-19 vaccine. Study findings and constraints: Baseline serology detected seropositivity in only a handful of AZD1222 recipients.

Regarding this clone: The antigen is unknown.

Clones were read by immunoSEQ multiplex PCR, and TCRdb kept only the in-frame ones, dropping some. The data contain about 150,000 clones, about 90% of them seen just once; the ten biggest clones take up approximately 9%. Germline CDR1 reads LNHNV; CDR2 reads YYDKDF (reference sequence). The CDR3 has 12 amino acids. Trimming pared 9 bases from V and 0 bases from J, leaving 8 bases between. The V call is TRBV15, the J call TRBJ1-2; D gene unclear. The sequence derives from an adult who received the AZD1222 COVID-19 vaccine. This specimen was peripheral blood, taken 28 days after the second AZD1222 dose. CDR3 amino acids: CATGLANYGYTF. In DNA, the CDR3 is TGTGCCACAGGGTTAGCTAACTATGGCTACACCTTC.